This T cell receptor (beta chain) originates from a study of CD8 T cells in Susac syndrome. Overall study results and limits: The study acknowledged a relatively small number of individuals in its TCR sequencing and HLA analysis.

Germline V gene sequence: CDR1 DFQATT, CDR2 SNEGSKA (reference sequence). V shed 6 bases and J shed 2 bases, with 20 bases lying between them. The CDR3 spans 15 residues. To note about this clonotype: Its antigen remains unidentified.

RNA, at roughly 0.5 to 1 ug, was reverse transcribed with random hexamers. TCRdb re-called the immunoSEQ multiplex PCR reads with MiXCR, one entry per CDR3 protein. The sample yields 85,000 to 120,000 distinct CDR3 sequences, approximately 95% seen once. The sequenced sample consisted of CD8+ T cells from PBMCs. This receptor was obtained from a human donor with Susac syndrome. The chain combines TRBV20-1 with TRBJ2-7; D ambiguous. The CDR3 region has the DNA TGCAGTGCCAGTGACGGCTGGCAGGAGCCCTACGAGCAGTACTTC. Amino acid sequence: CSASDGWQEPYEQYF.